The source of this TCR beta chain is a study of T-cell reconstitution after alpha-beta-depleted transplantation in children. Unique molecular identifiers were incorporated into the prepared TCRbeta library. TCRdb processed the PCR reads anew with MiXCR; each CDR3 protein has one entry. The sample includes around 680,000 distinct CDR3 sequences, roughly 17% of them seen just once. The CDR3 runs to 14 residues. Germline V CDR1 and CDR2: SGHRS, YFSETQ. With V trimmed by 0 bases and J by 15 bases, 10 bases remained unmatched. This clonotype has a handful of counts. The sequence was obtained from a human donor who donated a stem cell graft to a child with acute myeloid leukemia. The chain uses TRBV5-1 and TRBJ2-1; 9 positions agree with TRBD2. The sequencing used PBMCs from the stem cell graft donor, collected from the stem cell graft. CDR3 sequence: CASSLAASGASPFF. The CDR3 DNA reads TGCGCCAGCAGCTTGGCGGCTAGCGGGGCCAGCCCGTTCTTC.